This is a list of T cell receptor beta chains from one sample in a study of shared clonotypes between healthy human individuals. Sequenced by immunoSEQ multiplex PCR; TCRdb stores in-frame clones only, minus some. The sample carries roughly 1,500,000 clones, approximately 98.5% recorded once. The sequencing sample was made of naive CD4+ T cells sorted from blood. The receptor source for this set is a man aged 25 to 40 in good health. Both conserved end residues are trimmed from each CDR3. The D gene is left open where the match is weak.

CDR3 | J | D | V
AVGQATYEQY | TRBJ2-7 | TRBD1 | TRBV10-3
ASSQLTETQY | TRBJ2-5 | . | TRBV11-2
ASSLSGRRADTQY | TRBJ2-3 | TRBD2 | TRBV11-2
ASSPLTGLDTEAF | TRBJ1-1 | TRBD1 | TRBV18
ASSLAGEIQSEAF | TRBJ1-1 | . | TRBV5-4
ASSVTYGQPQH | TRBJ1-5 | . | TRBV6-5
ASSIWGGTNQPQH | TRBJ1-5 | . | TRBV28
ASSLEDFYNEQF | TRBJ2-1 | . | TRBV5-1
ASTSGGWETQY | TRBJ2-5 | TRBD2 | TRBV2
ASSLDLVLVYGYT | TRBJ1-2 | . | TRBV7-9
ASSYGGANEKLF | TRBJ1-4 | . | TRBV6-5
ASSAELAGGGSDTQY | TRBJ2-3 | TRBD2 | TRBV6-1
ASSSEDRGIKPQH | TRBJ1-5 | TRBD1 | TRBV28
ASSSGTSGNTGELF | TRBJ2-2 | TRBD2 | TRBV5-1
ASSVTTNTQY | TRBJ2-3 | . | TRBV9
ASSLAPGPRWEQETQY | TRBJ2-5 | . | TRBV5-1
ASSYTGRGGEQF | TRBJ2-1 | . | TRBV6-5